This T cell receptor (beta chain) was documented in a study of neoadjuvant nivolumab and ipilimumab in lung cancer. TCRdb's copy holds only in-frame clones and misses some; the assay was immunoSEQ multiplex PCR. The profile shows some 8,000 clones, roughly 77% of them singletons. For this clone: Its antigen is as yet unknown.

There are 15 residues in the CDR3. Trimming shortened V by 10 bases and J by 0 bases, and 18 bases separated the two germline ends. Per the germline V gene, CDR1 is SNHLY and CDR2 is FYNNEI. Study-wide findings and caveats: Only two of four nivolumab-treated tumors gained richness and clonality by surgery. Only a single major-pathologic-response sample was available for clonality analysis. A small number of samples were TCR sequenced.

This sequence originates from an adult with non-small cell lung cancer. The sample here was adjacent normal lung tissue, taken after neoadjuvant nivolumab, alone or with ipilimumab, at or shortly before surgery. V is TRBV2 and J is TRBJ1-1; D gene uncertain. Here the CDR3 reads CATPDGRRMNTEAFF. In DNA, the CDR3 is TGTGCCACCCCTGATGGACGGAGGATGAACACTGAAGCTTTCTTT.